This T cell receptor beta chain was found in a study of cytomegalovirus exposure and HLA in healthy donors. General study results and limits: Accurate prediction of most subjects' HLA-A and HLA-B alleles from TCR beta sequences was reported. The study flagged some 170 TCR beta chains as cytomegalovirus-associated. Segments of the TCR beta V type were, in most cases, productive about 90% or about 30% of the time in an earlier analysis.

The V and J ends lost 6 bases and 1 base respectively, with 23 bases between them. The CDR3 length is 18 residues. Remarks on this clone: Its antigen is not known.

Primers included in the PCR were 60 Vbeta and 13 Jbeta primers. The data were produced by immunoSEQ multiplex PCR, yet TCRdb's version contains in-frame clones alone and is incomplete. The sample has around 84,000 clones; approximately 80% are singletons. The receptor comes from a human donor in good health. This chain joins TRBV23-1 and TRBJ2-3; weak D call: TRBD1 (6 bases). TRBV23-1 is an ORF for which the function is uncertain. Source material: PBMCs. The CDR3 DNA sequence: TGCGCCAGCAGCTTTAAGAAAAGGGGACACTACGGCACAGATACGCAGTATTTT. Its protein is CASSFKKRGHYGTDTQYF.